The present entry profiles one T cell receptor beta chain with its context. The entry originates in a study of blood T cell repertoires in COVID-19. TCRdb's table, derived via immunoSEQ multiplex PCR, lists solely in-frame clones and lacks some. Seen here are about 49,000 clones, 68% observed once, and the top ten hold about 9.1%. The V segment lost 4 bases and the J segment 4 bases; nucleotides outside the gene matches: 7. CDR3 length: 15 amino acids. The germline V gene has CDR1 KGHDR and CDR2 SFDVKD. This clonotype was sampled from a woman aged 65 to 85 with acute or convalescent COVID-19. The specimen was peripheral blood. The chain joins TRBV24-1 to TRBJ2-3; TRBD1 aligns across 7 bases. The CDR3 is CATSDQTQGSDTQYF. The CDR3, as DNA: TGTGCCACCAGTGACCAGACACAGGGGTCAGATACGCAGTATTTT.